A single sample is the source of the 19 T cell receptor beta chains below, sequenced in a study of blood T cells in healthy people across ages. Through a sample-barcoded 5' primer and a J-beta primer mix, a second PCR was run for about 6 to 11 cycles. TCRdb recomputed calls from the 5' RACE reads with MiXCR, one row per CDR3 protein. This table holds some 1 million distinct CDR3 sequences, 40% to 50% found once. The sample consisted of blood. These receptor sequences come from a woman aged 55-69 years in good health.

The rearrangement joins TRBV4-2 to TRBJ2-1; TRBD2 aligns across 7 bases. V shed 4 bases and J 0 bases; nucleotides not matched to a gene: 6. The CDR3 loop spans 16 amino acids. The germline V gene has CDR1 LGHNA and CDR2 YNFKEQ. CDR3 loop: CASSPRTSASYNEQFF. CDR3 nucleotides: TGTGCCAGCAGCCCCCGCACTAGCGCCTCCTACAATGAGCAGTTCTTC.

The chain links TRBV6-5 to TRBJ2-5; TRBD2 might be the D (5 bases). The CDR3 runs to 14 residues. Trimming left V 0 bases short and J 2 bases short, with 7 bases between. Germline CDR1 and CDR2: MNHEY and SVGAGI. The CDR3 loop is CASSYSEGQETQYF. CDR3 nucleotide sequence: TGTGCCAGCAGTTACTCTGAGGGTCAAGAGACCCAGTACTTC.

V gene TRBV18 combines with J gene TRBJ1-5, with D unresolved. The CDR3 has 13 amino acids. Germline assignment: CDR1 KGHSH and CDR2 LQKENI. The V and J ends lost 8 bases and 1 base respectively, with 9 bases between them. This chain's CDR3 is CASQADSNQPQHF. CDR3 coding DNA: TGTGCCAGCCAAGCCGACAGCAATCAGCCCCAGCATTTT.

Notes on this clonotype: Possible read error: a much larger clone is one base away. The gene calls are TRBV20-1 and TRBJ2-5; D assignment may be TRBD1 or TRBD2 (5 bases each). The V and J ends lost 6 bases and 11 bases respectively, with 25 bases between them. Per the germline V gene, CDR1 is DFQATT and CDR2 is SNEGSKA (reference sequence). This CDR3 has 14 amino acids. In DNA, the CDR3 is TGCAGTGCCCGGACGACCGGGACCAACGGCAAGCAGTACTTC. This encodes CSARTTGTNGKQYF.

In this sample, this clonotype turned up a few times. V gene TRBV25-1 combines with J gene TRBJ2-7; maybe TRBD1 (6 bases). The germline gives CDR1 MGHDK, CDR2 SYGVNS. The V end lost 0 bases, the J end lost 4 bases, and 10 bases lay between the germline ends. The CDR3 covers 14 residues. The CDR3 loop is CASSEYGGGYEQYF. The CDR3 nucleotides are TGTGCCAGCAGTGAATATGGGGGCGGGTACGAGCAGTACTTC.

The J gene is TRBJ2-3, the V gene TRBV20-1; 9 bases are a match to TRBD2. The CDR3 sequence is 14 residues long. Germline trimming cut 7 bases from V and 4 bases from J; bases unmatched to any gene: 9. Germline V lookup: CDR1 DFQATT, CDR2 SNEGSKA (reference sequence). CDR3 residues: CSGHSGSVADTQYF. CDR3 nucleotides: TGCAGTGGCCATAGCGGGAGCGTTGCAGATACGCAGTATTTT.

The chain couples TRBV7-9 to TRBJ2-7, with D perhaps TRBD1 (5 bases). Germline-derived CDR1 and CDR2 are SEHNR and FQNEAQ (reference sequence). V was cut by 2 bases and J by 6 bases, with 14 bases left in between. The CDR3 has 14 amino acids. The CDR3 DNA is TGTGCCAGCAGCTTAAATCCGCAGGGTGGCGAGCAGTACTTC. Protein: CASSLNPQGGEQYF.

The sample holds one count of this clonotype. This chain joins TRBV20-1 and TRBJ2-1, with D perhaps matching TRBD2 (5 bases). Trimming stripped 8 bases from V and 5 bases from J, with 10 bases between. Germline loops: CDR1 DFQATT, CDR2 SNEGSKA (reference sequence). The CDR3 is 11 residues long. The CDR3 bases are TGCAGTCTCGGGGTAGACAATGAGCAGTTCTTC. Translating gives CSLGVDNEQFF.

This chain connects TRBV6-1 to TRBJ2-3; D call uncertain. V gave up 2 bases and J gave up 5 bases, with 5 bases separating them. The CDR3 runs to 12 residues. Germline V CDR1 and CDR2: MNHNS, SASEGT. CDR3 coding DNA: TGTGCCAGCAGTGAATTCCGAGATACGCAGTATTTT. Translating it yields CASSEFRDTQYF.

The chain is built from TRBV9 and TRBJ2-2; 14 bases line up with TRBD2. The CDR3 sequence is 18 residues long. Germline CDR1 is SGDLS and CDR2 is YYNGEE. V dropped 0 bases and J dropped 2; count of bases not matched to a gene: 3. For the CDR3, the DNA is TGTGCCAGCAGCGTAGTGGGACTAGCGGGAGCCAACACCGGGGAGCTGTTTTTT. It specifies CASSVVGLAGANTGELFF.

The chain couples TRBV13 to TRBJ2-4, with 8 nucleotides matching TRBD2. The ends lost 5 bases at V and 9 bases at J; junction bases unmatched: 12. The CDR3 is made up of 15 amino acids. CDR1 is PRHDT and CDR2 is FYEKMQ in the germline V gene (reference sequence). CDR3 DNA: TGTGCCAGCAGCCACAGGACTAGCTTGGGTGGCATTCAGTACTTC. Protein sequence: CASSHRTSLGGIQYF.

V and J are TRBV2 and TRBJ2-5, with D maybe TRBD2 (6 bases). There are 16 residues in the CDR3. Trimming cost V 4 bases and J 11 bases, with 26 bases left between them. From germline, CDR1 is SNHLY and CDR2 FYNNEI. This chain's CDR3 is CASSGGTASVVNEQYF. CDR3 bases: TGTGCCAGCAGTGGGGGGACCGCTAGCGTAGTGAATGAGCAGTACTTC.

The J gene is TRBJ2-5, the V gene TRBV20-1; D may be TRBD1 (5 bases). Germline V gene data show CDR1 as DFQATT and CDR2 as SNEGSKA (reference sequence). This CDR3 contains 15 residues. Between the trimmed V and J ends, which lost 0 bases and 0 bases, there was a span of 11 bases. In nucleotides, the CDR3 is TGCAGTGCTAGAGATCCAGGGTGGTACCAAGAGACCCAGTACTTC. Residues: CSARDPGWYQETQYF.

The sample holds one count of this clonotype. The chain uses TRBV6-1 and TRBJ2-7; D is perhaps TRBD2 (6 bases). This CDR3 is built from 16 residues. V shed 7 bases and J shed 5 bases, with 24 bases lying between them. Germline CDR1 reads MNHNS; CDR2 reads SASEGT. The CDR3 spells CASIRCGGARANEQYF. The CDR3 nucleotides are TGTGCCAGCATACGATGTGGCGGGGCAAGGGCCAACGAGCAGTACTTC.

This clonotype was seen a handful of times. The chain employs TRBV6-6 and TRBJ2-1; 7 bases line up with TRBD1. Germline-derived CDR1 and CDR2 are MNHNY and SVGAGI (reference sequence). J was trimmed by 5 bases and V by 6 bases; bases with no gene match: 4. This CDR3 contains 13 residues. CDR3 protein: CASRRDRDNEQFF. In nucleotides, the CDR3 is TGTGCCAGCAGAAGGGACAGAGACAATGAGCAGTTCTTC.

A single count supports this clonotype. The CDR3 DNA reads TGTGCCAGCAGCTCCGGGGACAGGATGCAAGAGACCCAGTACTTC. Translating gives CASSSGDRMQETQYF. V and J are TRBV7-6 and TRBJ2-5; 8 bases are shared with TRBD1. Trimming removed 4 bases from V and 2 bases from J; junction bases left unmatched: 6. The CDR3 spans 15 residues. Germline lookup yields CDR1 SGHVS and CDR2 FNYEAQ.

The CDR3 sequence: CSARPGWEQYF. DNA of the CDR3: TGCAGTGCTAGACCAGGGTGGGAGCAGTACTTC. The J gene is TRBJ2-7, the V gene TRBV20-1; the D gene is possibly TRBD1 (5 bases). The CDR3 sequence is 11 residues long. CDR1 DFQATT and CDR2 SNEGSKA come from the germline V gene (reference sequence). Trimming removed 2 bases at V and 7 bases at J, with 9 bases between.

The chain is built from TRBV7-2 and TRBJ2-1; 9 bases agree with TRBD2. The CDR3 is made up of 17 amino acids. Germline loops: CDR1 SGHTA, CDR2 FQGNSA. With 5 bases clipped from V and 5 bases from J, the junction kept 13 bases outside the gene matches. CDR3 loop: CASSAVASGRFDNEQFF. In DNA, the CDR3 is TGTGCCAGCAGCGCTGTGGCGAGCGGGAGGTTCGACAATGAGCAGTTCTTC.

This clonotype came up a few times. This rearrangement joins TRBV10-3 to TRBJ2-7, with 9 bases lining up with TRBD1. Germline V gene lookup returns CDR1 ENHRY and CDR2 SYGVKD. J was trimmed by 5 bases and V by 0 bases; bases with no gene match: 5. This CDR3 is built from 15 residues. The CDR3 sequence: CAISESGTGRDEQYF. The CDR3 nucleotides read TGTGCCATCAGTGAGTCCGGGACAGGGAGGGACGAGCAGTACTTC.